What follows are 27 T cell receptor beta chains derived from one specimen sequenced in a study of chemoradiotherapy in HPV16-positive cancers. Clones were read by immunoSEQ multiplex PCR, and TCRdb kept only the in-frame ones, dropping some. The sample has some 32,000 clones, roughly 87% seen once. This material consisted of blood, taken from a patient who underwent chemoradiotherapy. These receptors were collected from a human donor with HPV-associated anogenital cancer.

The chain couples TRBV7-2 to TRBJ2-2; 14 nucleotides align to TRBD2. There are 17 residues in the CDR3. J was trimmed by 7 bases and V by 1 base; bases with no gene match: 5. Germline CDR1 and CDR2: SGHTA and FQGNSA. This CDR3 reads CASSLEATSGRGGELFF. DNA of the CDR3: TGTGCCAGCAGCTTAGAGGCGACTAGCGGGAGGGGCGGGGAGCTGTTTTTT.

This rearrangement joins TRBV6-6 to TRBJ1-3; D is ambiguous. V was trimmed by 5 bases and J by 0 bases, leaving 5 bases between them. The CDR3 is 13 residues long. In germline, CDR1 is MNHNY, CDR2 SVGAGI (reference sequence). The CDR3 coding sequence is TGTGCCAGCAGTCTGGGCTCTGGAAACACCATATATTTT. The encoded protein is CASSLGSGNTIYF.

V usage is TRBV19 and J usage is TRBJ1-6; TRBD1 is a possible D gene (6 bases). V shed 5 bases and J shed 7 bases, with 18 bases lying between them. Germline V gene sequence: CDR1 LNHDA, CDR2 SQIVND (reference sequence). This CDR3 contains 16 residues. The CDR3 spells CASSALPGQLNSPLHF. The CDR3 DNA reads TGTGCCAGTAGTGCCCTCCCGGGACAATTAAATTCACCCCTCCACTTT.

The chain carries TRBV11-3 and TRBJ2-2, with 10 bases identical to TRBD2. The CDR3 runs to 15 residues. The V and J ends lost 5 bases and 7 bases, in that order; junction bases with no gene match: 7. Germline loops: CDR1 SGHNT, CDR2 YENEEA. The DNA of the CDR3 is TGTGCCAGCAGCCCACGGGCTAGCGGGGGCGGGGAGCTGTTTTTT. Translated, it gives CASSPRASGGGELFF.

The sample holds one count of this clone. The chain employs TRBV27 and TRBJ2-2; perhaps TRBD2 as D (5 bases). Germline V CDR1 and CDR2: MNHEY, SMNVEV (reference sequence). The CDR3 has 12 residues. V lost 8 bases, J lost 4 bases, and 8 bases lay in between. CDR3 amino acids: CASGLITGELFF. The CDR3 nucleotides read TGTGCCAGCGGACTGATCACCGGGGAGCTGTTTTTT.

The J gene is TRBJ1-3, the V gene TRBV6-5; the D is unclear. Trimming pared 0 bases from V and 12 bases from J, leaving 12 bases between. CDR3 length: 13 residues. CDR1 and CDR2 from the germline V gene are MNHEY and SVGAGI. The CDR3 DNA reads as TGTGCCAGCAGTTACTCGACCCAATTGGGCATATATTTT. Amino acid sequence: CASSYSTQLGIYF.

CDR3 bases: TGTGCCAGCTCACTGACAGGGGGCAATGAGCAGTTCTTC. Protein product: CASSLTGGNEQFF. J is TRBJ2-1 and V is TRBV18, with TRBD1 identical over 9 bases. The CDR3 runs to 13 residues. CDR1 and CDR2 (germline): KGHSH, LQKENI. After removal of 4 bases from V and 6 bases from J, the junction contained 1 base not matched to a gene.

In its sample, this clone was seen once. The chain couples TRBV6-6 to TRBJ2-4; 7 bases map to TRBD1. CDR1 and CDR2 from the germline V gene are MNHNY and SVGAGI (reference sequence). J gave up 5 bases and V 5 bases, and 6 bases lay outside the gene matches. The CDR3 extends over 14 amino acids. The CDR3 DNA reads TGTGCCAGCAGTCGTTTCCAGGGGGAAAACATTCAGTACTTC. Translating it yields CASSRFQGENIQYF.

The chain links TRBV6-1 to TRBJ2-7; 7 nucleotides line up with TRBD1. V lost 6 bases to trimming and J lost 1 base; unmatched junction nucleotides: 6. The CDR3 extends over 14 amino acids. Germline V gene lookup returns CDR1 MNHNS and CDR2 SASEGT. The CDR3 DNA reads TGTGCCAGCAGGGGATTGACAGGGTCCTACGAGCAGTACTTC. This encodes CASRGLTGSYEQYF.

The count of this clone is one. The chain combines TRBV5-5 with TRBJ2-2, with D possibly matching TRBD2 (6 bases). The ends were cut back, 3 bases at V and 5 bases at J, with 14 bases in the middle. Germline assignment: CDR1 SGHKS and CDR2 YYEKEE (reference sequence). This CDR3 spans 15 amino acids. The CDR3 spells CASSSSSGETGELFF. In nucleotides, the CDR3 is TGTGCCAGCAGCTCCTCGTCGGGAGAGACCGGGGAGCTGTTTTTT.

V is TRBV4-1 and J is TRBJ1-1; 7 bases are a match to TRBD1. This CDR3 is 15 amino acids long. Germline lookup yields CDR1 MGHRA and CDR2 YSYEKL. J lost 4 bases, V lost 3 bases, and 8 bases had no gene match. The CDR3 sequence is CASSHAQGRITEAFF. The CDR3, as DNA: TGCGCCAGCAGCCACGCACAGGGGCGTATCACTGAAGCTTTCTTT.

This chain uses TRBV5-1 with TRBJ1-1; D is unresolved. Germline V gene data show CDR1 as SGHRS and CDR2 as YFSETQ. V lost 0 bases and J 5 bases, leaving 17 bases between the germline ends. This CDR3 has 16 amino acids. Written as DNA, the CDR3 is TGCGCCAGCAGCTTGGAAGGTGGGCTGTTGAGGACTGAAGCTTTCTTT. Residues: CASSLEGGLLRTEAFF.

The CDR3 here is CASTQGGGQPQHF. The CDR3 nucleotides are TGTGCCAGCACTCAGGGTGGAGGGCAGCCCCAGCATTTT. The V and J genes are TRBV25-1 and TRBJ1-5; D perhaps matches TRBD1 (5 bases). Trimming cost V 7 bases and J 7 bases, with 14 bases left between them. CDR1 and CDR2 from the germline V gene are MGHDK and SYGVNS. This CDR3 comprises 13 residues. Based on the CDR3 plus reference TRBV25-1 and TRBJ1-5, the full variable domain is EADIYQTPRYLVIGTGKKITLECSQTMGHDKMYWYQQDPGMELHLIHYSYGVNSTEKGDLSSESTVSRIRTEHFPLTLESARPSHTSQYLCASTQGGGQPQHFGDGTRLSIL.

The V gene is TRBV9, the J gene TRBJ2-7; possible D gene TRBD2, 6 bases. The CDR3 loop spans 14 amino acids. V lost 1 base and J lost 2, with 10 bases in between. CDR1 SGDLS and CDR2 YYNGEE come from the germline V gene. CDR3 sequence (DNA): TGTGCCAGCAGCGTATACGCGGGAACCTACGAGCAGTACTTC. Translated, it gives CASSVYAGTYEQYF.

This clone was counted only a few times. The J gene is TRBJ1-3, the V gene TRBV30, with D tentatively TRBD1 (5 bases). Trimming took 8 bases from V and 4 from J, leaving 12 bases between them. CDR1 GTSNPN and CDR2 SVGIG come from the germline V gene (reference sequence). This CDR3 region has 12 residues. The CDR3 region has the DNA TGTGCCCGCTCGGGGGGGGGAAACACCATATATTTT. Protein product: CARSGGGNTIYF. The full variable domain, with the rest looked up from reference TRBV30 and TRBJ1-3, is SQTIHQWPATLVQPVGSPLSLECTVEGTSNPNLYWYRQAAGRGLQLLFYSVGIGQISSEVPQNLSASRPQDRQFILSSKKLLLSDSGFYLCARSGGGNTIYFGEGSWLTVV.

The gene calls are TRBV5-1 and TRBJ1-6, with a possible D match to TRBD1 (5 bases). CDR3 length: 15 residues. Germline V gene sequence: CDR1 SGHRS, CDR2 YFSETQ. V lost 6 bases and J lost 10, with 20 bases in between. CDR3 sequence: CASNQEGRDGSPLHF. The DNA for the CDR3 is TGCGCCAGCAACCAAGAGGGCAGGGACGGGTCACCCCTCCACTTT.

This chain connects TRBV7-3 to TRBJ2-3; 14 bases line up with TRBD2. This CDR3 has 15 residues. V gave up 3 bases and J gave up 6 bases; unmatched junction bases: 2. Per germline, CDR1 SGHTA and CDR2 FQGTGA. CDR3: CASSFRTSGRDTQYF. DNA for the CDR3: TGTGCCAGCAGCTTCAGGACTAGCGGGAGGGATACGCAGTATTTT.

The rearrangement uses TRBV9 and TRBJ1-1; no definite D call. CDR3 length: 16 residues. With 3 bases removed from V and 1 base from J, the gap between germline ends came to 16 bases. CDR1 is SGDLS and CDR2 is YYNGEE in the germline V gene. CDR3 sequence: CASSGGSLQANTEAFF. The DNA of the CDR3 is TGTGCCAGCAGCGGGGGAAGTTTGCAGGCGAACACTGAAGCTTTCTTT.

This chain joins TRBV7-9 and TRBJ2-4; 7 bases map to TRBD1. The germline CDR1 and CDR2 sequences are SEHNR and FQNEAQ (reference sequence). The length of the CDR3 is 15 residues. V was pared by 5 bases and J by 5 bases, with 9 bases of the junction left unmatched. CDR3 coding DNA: TGTGCCAGCAGCCTAACCGCCGGGACAGAAAACATTCAGTACTTC. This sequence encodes CASSLTAGTENIQYF.

CDR3 DNA: TGTGCCAGCAGTCCGGACAGGGGCGCCTCCTACGAGCAGTACTTC. Encoded protein: CASSPDRGASYEQYF. The V gene is TRBV2, the J gene TRBJ2-7; 9 bases line up with TRBD1. V lost 5 bases, J lost 0 bases, and 5 bases stayed unmatched. The CDR3 has 15 residues. From germline, CDR1 is SNHLY and CDR2 FYNNEI. Variable domain in full (rest from reference TRBV2 and TRBJ2-7): EPEVTQTPSHQVTQMGQEVILRCVPISNHLYFYWYRQILGQKVEFLVSFYNNEISEKSEIFDDQFSVERPDGSNFTLKIRSTKLEDSAMYFCASSPDRGASYEQYFGPGTRLTVT.

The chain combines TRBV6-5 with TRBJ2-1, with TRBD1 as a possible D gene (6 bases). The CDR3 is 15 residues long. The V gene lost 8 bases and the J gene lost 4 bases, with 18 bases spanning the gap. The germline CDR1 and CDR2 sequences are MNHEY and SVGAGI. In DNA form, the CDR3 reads TGTGCCAGCGGCCTTGGCGGCAGGGGATACAATGAGCAGTTCTTC. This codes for CASGLGGRGYNEQFF.

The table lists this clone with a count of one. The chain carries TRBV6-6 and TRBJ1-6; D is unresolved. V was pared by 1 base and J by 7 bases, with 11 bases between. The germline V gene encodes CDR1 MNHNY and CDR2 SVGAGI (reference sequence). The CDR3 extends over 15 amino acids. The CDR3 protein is CASSYLAGGNSPLHF. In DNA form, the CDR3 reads TGTGCCAGCAGTTACTTGGCAGGAGGAAATTCACCCCTCCACTTT.

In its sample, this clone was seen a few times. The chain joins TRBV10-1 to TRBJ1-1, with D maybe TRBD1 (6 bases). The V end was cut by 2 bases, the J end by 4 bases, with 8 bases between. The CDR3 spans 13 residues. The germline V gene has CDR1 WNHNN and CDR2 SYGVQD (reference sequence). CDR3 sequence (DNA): TGCGCCAGCAGTGAGACAGGGCTCACTGAAGCTTTCTTT. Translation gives CASSETGLTEAFF.

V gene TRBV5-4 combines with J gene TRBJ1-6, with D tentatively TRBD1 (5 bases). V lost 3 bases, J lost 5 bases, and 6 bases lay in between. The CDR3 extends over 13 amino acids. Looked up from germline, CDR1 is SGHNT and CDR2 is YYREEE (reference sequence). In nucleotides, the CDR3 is TGTGCCAGCAGCTCAGGGAATAATTCACCCCTCCACTTT. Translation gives CASSSGNNSPLHF.

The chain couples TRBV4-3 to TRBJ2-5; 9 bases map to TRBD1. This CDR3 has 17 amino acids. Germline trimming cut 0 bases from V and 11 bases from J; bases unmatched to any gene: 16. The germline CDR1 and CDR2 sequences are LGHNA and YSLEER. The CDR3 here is CASSQEFPGGQGEEQYF. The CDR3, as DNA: TGCGCCAGCAGCCAAGAGTTCCCGGGGGGACAGGGTGAGGAGCAGTACTTC.

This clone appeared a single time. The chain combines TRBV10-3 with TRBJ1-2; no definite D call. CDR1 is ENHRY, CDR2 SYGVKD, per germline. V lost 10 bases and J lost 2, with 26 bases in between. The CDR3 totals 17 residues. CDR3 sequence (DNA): TGTGCCACGAGCCCGGCCGGGCCTCGTCTCTCAAACTATGGCTACACCTTC. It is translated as CATSPAGPRLSNYGYTF.

This chain's CDR3 is CASSKGQGAPDTQYF. The CDR3 bases are TGTGCCAGTAGTAAGGGACAGGGGGCTCCAGATACGCAGTATTTT. The chain uses TRBV19 and TRBJ2-3; the match to TRBD1 covers 12 bases. J gave up 4 bases and V 4 bases, and 3 bases lay outside the gene matches. This CDR3 spans 15 amino acids. The germline gives CDR1 LNHDA, CDR2 SQIVND (reference sequence).